A selection of T cell receptor beta chains follows, all from one sample in a study of blood T cell repertoires in COVID-19. The method was immunoSEQ multiplex PCR; TCRdb's version includes in-frame clones alone and lacks a portion of them. The data hold 250,000 to 350,000 clones, with around 86% observed a single time. The sample taken for sequencing was peripheral blood. Receptors were obtained from a woman in her twenties or thirties with active or convalescent COVID-19. Both conserved end residues are part of each CDR3. The order of the fields is V gene, CDR3 protein.

TRBV7-9 | CASSTTTGSETQYF
TRBV9 | CASSPGGRVHTEAFF
TRBV19 | CASSTTPRGGSDEQYF
TRBV6-9 | CASSYSLFRAGPTNTEAFF
TRBV3-1/TRBV3-2 | CASSSSLGFQETQYF
TRBV4-3 | CASSLQGTNTEAFF
TRBV2 | CASSIREGAYNEQFF
TRBV2 | CASSEVRGQATQYF
TRBV27 | CASSPRQGWGYTF
TRBV7-2 | CASSPRPGQGALEQYF
TRBV6-9 | CASSYCSGRIYEQYF
TRBV5-4 | CASRRADNYGYTF
TRBV10-3 | CAISPGTRDEKLFF
TRBV19 | CASHSKGGVSQPQHF
TRBV15 | CATSRDLSYEQYF
TRBV10-3 | CAISESGTRYGYTF